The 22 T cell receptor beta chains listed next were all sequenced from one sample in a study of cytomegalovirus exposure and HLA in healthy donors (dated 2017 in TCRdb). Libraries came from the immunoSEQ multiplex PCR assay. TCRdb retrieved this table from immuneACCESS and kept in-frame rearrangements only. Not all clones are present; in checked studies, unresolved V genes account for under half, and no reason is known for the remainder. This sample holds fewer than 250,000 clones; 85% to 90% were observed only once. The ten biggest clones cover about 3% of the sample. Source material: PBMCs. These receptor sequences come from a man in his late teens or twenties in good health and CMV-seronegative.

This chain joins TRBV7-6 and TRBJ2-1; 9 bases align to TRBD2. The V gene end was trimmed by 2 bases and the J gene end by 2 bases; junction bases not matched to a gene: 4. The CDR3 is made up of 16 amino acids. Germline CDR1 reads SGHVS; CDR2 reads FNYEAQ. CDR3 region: CASSLTAGGPYNEQFF. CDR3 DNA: TGTGCCAGCAGCTTAACCGCGGGGGGGCCCTACAATGAGCAGTTCTTC.

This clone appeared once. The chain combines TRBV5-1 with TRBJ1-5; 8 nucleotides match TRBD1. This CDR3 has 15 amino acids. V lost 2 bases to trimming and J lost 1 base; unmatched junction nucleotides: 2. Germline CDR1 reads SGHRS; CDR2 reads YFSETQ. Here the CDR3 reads CASSLTGGSNQPQHF. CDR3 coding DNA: TGCGCCAGCAGCTTAACAGGGGGGAGCAATCAGCCCCAGCATTTT. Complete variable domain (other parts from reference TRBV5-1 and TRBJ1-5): KAGVTQTPRYLIKTRGQQVTLSCSPISGHRSVSWYQQTPGQGLQFLFEYFSETQRNKGNFPGRFSGRQFSNSRSEMNVSTLELGDSALYLCASSLTGGSNQPQHFGDGTRLSIL.

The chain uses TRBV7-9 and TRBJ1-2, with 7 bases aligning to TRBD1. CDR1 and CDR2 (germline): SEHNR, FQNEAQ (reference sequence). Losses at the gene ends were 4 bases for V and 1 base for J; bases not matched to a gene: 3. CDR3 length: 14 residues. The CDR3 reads CASSSGTVNYGYTF. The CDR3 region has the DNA TGTGCCAGCAGCTCGGGGACAGTTAACTATGGCTACACCTTC.

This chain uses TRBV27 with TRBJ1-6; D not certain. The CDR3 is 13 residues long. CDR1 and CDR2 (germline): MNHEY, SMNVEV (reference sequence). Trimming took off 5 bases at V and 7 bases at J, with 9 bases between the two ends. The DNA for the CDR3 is TGTGCCAGCAGTATGATGACAAATTCACCCCTCCACTTT. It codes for CASSMMTNSPLHF.

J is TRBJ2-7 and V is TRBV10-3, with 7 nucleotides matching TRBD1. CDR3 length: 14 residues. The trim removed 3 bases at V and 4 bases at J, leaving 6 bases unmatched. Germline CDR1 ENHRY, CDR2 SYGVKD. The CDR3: CAISETGDVYEQYF. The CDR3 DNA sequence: TGTGCCATCAGTGAAACAGGGGATGTATACGAGCAGTACTTC.

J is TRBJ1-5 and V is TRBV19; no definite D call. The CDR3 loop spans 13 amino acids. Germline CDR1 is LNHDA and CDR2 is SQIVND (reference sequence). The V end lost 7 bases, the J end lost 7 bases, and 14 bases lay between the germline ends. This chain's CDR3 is CASNPTYPQPQHF. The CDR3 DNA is TGTGCCAGTAATCCCACCTATCCGCAGCCCCAGCATTTT.

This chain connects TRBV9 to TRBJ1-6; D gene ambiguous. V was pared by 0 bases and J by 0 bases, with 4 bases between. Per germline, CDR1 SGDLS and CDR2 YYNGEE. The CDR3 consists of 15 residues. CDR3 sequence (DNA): TGTGCCAGCAGCGTAGATAGCTCCTATAATTCACCCCTCCACTTT. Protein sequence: CASSVDSSYNSPLHF. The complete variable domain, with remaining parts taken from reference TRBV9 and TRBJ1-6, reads DSGVTQTPKHLITATGQRVTLRCSPRSGDLSVYWYQQSLDQGLQFLIQYYNGEERAKGNILERFSAQQFPDLHSELNLSSLELGDSALYFCASSVDSSYNSPLHFGNGTRLTVT.

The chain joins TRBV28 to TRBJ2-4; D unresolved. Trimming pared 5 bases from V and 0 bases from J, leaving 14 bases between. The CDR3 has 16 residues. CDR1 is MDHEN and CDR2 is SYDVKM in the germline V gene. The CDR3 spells CASSNLGARAKNIQYF. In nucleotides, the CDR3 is TGTGCCAGCAGTAATCTCGGTGCTCGAGCCAAAAACATTCAGTACTTC. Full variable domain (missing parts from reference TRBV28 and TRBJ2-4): DVKVTQSSRYLVKRTGEKVFLECVQDMDHENMFWYRQDPGLGLRLIYFSYDVKMKEKGDIPEGYSVSREKKERFSLILESASTNQTSMYLCASSNLGARAKNIQYFGAGTRLSVL.

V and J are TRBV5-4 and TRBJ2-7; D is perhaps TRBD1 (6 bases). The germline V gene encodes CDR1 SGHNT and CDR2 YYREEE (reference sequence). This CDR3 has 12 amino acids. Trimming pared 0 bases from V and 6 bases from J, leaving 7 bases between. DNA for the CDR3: TGTGCCAGCAGCTTGGTAGGGGGCGAGCAGTACTTC. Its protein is CASSLVGGEQYF.

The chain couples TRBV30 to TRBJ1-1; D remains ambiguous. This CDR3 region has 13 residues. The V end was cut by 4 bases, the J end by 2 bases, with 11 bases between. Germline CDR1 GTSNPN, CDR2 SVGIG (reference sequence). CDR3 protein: CAWNGQPNTEAFF. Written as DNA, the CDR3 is TGTGCCTGGAATGGGCAGCCTAACACTGAAGCTTTCTTT.

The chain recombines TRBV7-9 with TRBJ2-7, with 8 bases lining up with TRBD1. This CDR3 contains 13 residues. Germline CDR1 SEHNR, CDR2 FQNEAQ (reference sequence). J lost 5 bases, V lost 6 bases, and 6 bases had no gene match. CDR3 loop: CASSPRQGNEQYF. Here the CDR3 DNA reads TGTGCCAGCAGTCCAAGACAGGGGAACGAGCAGTACTTC.

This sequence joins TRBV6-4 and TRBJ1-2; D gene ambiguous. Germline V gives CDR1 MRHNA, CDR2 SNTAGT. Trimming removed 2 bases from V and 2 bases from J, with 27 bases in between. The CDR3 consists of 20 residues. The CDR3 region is CASSDPGGPVGRPRNYGYTF. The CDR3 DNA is TGTGCCAGCAGTGACCCAGGAGGTCCAGTAGGGCGGCCGAGGAACTATGGCTACACCTTC.

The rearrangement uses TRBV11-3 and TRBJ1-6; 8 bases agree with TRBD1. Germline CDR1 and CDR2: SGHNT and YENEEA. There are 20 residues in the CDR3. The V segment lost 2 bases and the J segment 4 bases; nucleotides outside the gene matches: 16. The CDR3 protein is CASSLSRGQGPPGYNSPLHF. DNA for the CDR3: TGTGCCAGCAGCTTAAGTAGAGGACAGGGCCCCCCGGGATATAATTCACCCCTCCACTTT. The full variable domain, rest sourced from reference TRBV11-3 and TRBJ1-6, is EAGVVQSPRYKIIEKKQPVAFWCNPISGHNTLYWYLQNLGQGPELLIRYENEEAVDDSQLPKDRFSAERLKGVDSTLKIQPAELGDSAVYLCASSLSRGQGPPGYNSPLHFGNGTRLTVT.

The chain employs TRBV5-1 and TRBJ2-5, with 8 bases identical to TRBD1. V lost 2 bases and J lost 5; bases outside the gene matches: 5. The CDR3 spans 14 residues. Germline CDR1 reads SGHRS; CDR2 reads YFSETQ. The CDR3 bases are TGCGCCAGCAGCTTTGGACAGGGTGGGGAGACCCAGTACTTC. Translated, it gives CASSFGQGGETQYF.

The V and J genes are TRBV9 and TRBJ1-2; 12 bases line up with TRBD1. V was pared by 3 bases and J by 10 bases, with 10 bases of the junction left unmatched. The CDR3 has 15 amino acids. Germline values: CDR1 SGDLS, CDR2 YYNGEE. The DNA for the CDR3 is TGTGCCAGCAGCGAATGGGACAGGGGGCGTTGGTTCTACACCTTC. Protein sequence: CASSEWDRGRWFYTF.

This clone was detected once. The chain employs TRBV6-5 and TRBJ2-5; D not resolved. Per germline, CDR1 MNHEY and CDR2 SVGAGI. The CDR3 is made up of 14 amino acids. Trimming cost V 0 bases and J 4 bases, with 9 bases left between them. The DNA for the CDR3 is TGTGCCAGCAGTTACTCAATCCACGGAGAGACCCAGTACTTC. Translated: CASSYSIHGETQYF.

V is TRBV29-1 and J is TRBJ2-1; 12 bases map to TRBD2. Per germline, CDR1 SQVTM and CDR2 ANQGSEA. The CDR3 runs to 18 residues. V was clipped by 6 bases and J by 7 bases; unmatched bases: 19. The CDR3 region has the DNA TGCAGCGTCCCCCGAGTTTTTGAGACTAGCGGGAGAAATAATGAGCAGTTCTTC. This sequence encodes CSVPRVFETSGRNNEQFF.

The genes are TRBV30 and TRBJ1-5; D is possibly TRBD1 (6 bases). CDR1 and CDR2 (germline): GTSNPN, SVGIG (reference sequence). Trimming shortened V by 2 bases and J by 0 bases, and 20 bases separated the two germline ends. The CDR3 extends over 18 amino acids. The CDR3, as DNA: TGTGCCTGGAGTTCGGGCGGGGGCGCTTCCCTTAGCAATCAGCCCCAGCATTTT. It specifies CAWSSGGGASLSNQPQHF.

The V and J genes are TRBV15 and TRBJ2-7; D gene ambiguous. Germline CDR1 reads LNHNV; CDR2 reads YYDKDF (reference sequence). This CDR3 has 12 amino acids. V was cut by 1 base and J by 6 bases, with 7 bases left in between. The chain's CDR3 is CATSRGVSEQYF. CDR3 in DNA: TGTGCCACCAGCAGAGGCGTGTCCGAGCAGTACTTC.

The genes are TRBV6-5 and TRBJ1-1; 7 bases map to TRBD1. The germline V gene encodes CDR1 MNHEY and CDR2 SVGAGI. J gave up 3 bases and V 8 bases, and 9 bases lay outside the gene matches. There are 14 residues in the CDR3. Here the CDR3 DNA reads TGTGCCAGCCGAACAAGGGACAGATACACTGAAGCTTTCTTT. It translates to CASRTRDRYTEAFF.

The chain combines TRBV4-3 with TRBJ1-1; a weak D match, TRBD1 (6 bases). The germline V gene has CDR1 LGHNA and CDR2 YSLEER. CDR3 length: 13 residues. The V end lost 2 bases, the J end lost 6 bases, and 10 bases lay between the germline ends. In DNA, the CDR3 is TGCGCCAGCAGCCAATACAGGGAACCTGAAGCTTTCTTT. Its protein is CASSQYREPEAFF.

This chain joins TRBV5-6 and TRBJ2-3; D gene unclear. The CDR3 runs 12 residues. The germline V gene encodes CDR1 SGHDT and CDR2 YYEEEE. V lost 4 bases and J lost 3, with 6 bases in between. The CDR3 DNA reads TGTGCCAGCAGCCTCGCGACAGATACGCAGTATTTT. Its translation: CASSLATDTQYF.